The clone carrying this TCR beta chain was counted once. Germline V gene lookup returns CDR1 SEHNR and CDR2 FQNEAQ (reference sequence). V gave up 5 bases and J gave up 8 bases, with 13 bases separating them. The CDR3 runs to 12 residues. This specimen comes from a study of control samples from healthy donors and cancer patients. Profiled with immunoSEQ multiplex PCR; TCRdb holds only in-frame clones, not every one. The sample consists of roughly 59,000 clones, about 92% of them appearing once. Specimen: PBMCs. This chain joins TRBV7-9 and TRBJ2-7; D gene unclear. The sequence was obtained from a man between 40 and 49 years old with colorectal cancer. CDR3 DNA: TGTGCCAGCAGCCCCGAGGCAGTGCAGCAGTACTTC. It codes for CASSPEAVQQYF.